This T cell receptor beta chain was recorded in a study of cytomegalovirus exposure and HLA in healthy donors. Broader study findings: Earlier results showed most TCR beta V segments being productive about 90% or about 30% of the time.

Concerning this clone itself: Its antigen is undetermined.

Both 60 Vbeta primers and 13 Jbeta primers went into the PCR. The repertoire was sequenced with immunoSEQ multiplex PCR; TCRdb's copy has only in-frame clones and lacks some. The data contain 150,000 to 200,000 clones, around 76% of them seen just once; the ten biggest clones take up over 1.1%. The germline CDR1 and CDR2 sequences are MNHNS and SASEGT. The CDR3 runs to 12 residues. V was clipped by 6 bases and J by 4 bases, with 7 bases between them. V and J are TRBV6-1 and TRBJ2-1, with D perhaps matching TRBD2 (6 bases). The source of this sequence is a man in his 60s in good health and CMV-seronegative. Sequencing used PBMCs. CDR3 protein: CASREGYNEQFF. The CDR3, as DNA: TGTGCCAGCAGGGAGGGGTACAATGAGCAGTTCTTC.